The 25 T cell receptor beta chains given below trace back to one sample, sequenced in a study of cytomegalovirus exposure and HLA in healthy donors. PCR amplification relied on 60 Vbeta primers (plus 13 Jbeta primers). The repertoire was sequenced with immunoSEQ multiplex PCR; TCRdb's copy has only in-frame clones and lacks some. The sample records 150,000 to 200,000 clones, roughly 80% being singletons. Sequenced input: PBMCs. These receptors were collected from a woman between 50 and 59 years old in good health and CMV-seropositive.

The J gene is TRBJ2-6, the V gene TRBV7-2; TRBD1 might be the D (6 bases). The CDR3 sequence is 21 residues long. The V end lost 0 bases, the J end lost 0 bases, and 21 bases lay between the germline ends. Germline V gives CDR1 SGHTA, CDR2 FQGNSA. The CDR3 DNA follows: TGTGCCAGCAGCTTAGCGCTTCCTCCCCCGTTGGGGGCCTCTGGGGCCAACGTCCTGACTTTC. Translating gives CASSLALPPPLGASGANVLTF.

The chain joins TRBV15 to TRBJ1-2, with D possibly TRBD1 on 5 matching bases. The CDR3 spans 16 residues. Germline-derived CDR1 and CDR2 are LNHNV and YYDKDF (reference sequence). V lost 0 bases, J lost 7 bases, and 18 bases lay in between. The CDR3 is CATSREGGARDGGYTF. In DNA form, the CDR3 reads TGTGCCACCAGCAGAGAGGGGGGAGCCCGTGATGGTGGCTACACCTTC.

This chain joins TRBV19 and TRBJ2-7, with 10 bases matching TRBD1. Germline V gene sequence: CDR1 LNHDA, CDR2 SQIVND (reference sequence). V gave up 6 bases and J gave up 4 bases; unmatched junction bases: 12. CDR3 size: 16 residues. The CDR3 DNA is TGTGCCAGTAGCGGACACACGACAGGGGGCAAATACGAGCAGTACTTC. Its translation is CASSGHTTGGKYEQYF.

J is TRBJ1-1 and V is TRBV6-1; TRBD1 might be the D (6 bases). Per the germline V gene, CDR1 is MNHNS and CDR2 is SASEGT. Deletions cut 6 bases from V and 4 bases from J, with 15 bases between. This CDR3 has 14 residues. The CDR3 DNA reads as TGTGCCAGCAGATTGGTAGGGGGTCGCACTGAAGCTTTCTTT. Protein product: CASRLVGGRTEAFF.

J is TRBJ2-4 and V is TRBV12-5, with 11 bases fitting TRBD2. The V segment lost 5 bases and the J segment 0 bases; nucleotides outside the gene matches: 9. CDR1 and CDR2 (germline): LGHNT, FRNRAP. CDR3 length: 18 amino acids. CDR3 region: CASGQGLAGDLAKNIQYF. As DNA, the CDR3 is TGTGCTAGTGGTCAAGGACTAGCGGGTGATCTAGCCAAAAACATTCAGTACTTC.

This clone was detected only a few times. CDR3 DNA sequence: TGTGCCAGCAGCCAAGAGGCCGACTACGAGCAGTACTTC. Encoded protein: CASSQEADYEQYF. The V gene is TRBV14, the J gene TRBJ2-5, with unresolved D. TRBJ2-7 explains the end of the DNA better; the J call may be wrong. The length of the CDR3 is 13 residues. The germline V gene encodes CDR1 SGHDN and CDR2 FVKESK.

This clone was recorded once. The chain uses TRBV7-9 and TRBJ1-1; tentative D call: TRBD1 (6 bases). CDR1 and CDR2 from the germline V gene are SEHNR and FQNEAQ (reference sequence). CDR3 length equals 14 residues. V was cut by 5 bases and J by 1 base, with 11 bases left in between. As DNA, the CDR3 is TGTGCCAGCAGCGTCTCAGGGGCGAACACTGAAGCTTTCTTT. Protein product: CASSVSGANTEAFF.

This clone appeared once. The chain recombines TRBV14 with TRBJ1-1, with D unresolved. There are 13 residues in the CDR3. Germline-derived CDR1 and CDR2 are SGHDN and FVKESK. Trimming stripped 4 bases from V and 4 bases from J, with 10 bases between. CDR3 in amino acids: CASSLGGSTEAFF. As DNA, the CDR3 is TGTGCCAGCAGCCTCGGCGGGAGCACTGAAGCTTTCTTT.

The chain employs TRBV14 and TRBJ2-1; 11 positions agree with TRBD1. This CDR3 is built from 16 residues. The V gene's germline CDR1 is SGHDN and CDR2 FVKESK. J gave up 7 bases and V 1 base, and 6 bases lay outside the gene matches. In DNA form, the CDR3 reads TGTGCCAGCAGCCAAGGAAGGGGACAGGGGGGGAATGAGCAGTTCTTC. Its protein is CASSQGRGQGGNEQFF.

The V and J genes are TRBV7-2 and TRBJ2-1, with 14 positions matching TRBD2. The V segment lost 5 bases and the J segment 8 bases; nucleotides outside the gene matches: 5. CDR1 and CDR2 from the germline V gene are SGHTA and FQGNSA. The CDR3 length is 15 residues. The CDR3 region is CASSIRLAGGHEQFF. The CDR3 coding sequence is TGTGCCAGCAGCATCCGACTAGCGGGGGGGCATGAGCAGTTCTTC.

V usage is TRBV19 and J usage is TRBJ2-7; TRBD1 matches 8 bases. Germline V gene lookup returns CDR1 LNHDA and CDR2 SQIVND (reference sequence). The CDR3 length is 15 residues. The J segment lost 4 bases and the V segment lost 3 bases, leaving 8 bases of the junction unmatched. This CDR3 is CASSIRQGRLYEQYF. The CDR3, as DNA: TGTGCCAGTAGTATCCGACAGGGGAGGTTATACGAGCAGTACTTC.

The chain links TRBV15 to TRBJ2-3; tentatively, D is TRBD1 (5 bases). Germline CDR1 and CDR2: LNHNV and YYDKDF (reference sequence). The CDR3 contains 15 residues. Deletions cut 1 base from V and 2 bases from J, with 10 bases between. The CDR3 DNA sequence: TGTGCCACCAGCAGAGCCGGCAGGGTCACAGATACGCAGTATTTT. Translation gives CATSRAGRVTDTQYF.

Only one count was recorded for this clone. The rearrangement links TRBV5-8 to TRBJ2-5; a possible D gene is TRBD2 (6 bases). Germline lookup yields CDR1 SGHTS and CDR2 YDEGEE. The CDR3 is 15 residues long. V lost 0 bases to trimming and J lost 2 bases, with 11 bases between them. In DNA, the CDR3 is TGTGCCAGCAGCTTGGAGAGCGGGCTACAAGAGACCCAGTACTTC. This sequence encodes CASSLESGLQETQYF. The full variable domain, with the rest looked up from reference TRBV5-8 and TRBJ2-5, is EAGVTQSPTHLIKTRGQQATLRCSPISGHTSVYWYQQALGLGLQFLLWYDEGEERNRGNFPPRFSGRQFPNYSSELNVNALELEDSALYLCASSLESGLQETQYFGPGTRLLVL.

The chain carries TRBV4-1 and TRBJ2-7; 7 positions agree with TRBD1. CDR1 is MGHRA and CDR2 is YSYEKL in the germline V gene. V was pared by 1 base and J by 2 bases, with 5 bases of the junction left unmatched. This CDR3 is built from 15 residues. CDR3 sequence (DNA): TGCGCCAGCAGCCAAGGGGGGACAGCTACCTACGAGCAGTACTTC. It encodes CASSQGGTATYEQYF.

V and J are TRBV30 and TRBJ1-2; TRBD1 matches 11 bases. The CDR3 contains 14 residues. V was clipped by 1 base and J by 9 bases; unmatched bases: 7. Germline V gene lookup returns CDR1 GTSNPN and CDR2 SVGIG (reference sequence). In nucleotides, the CDR3 is TGTGCCTGGAGTGGGACAGGGGGCTTTTCTCGCTACACCTTC. The encoded protein is CAWSGTGGFSRYTF.

The gene calls are TRBV13 and TRBJ2-6; a possible D gene is TRBD1 (5 bases). The CDR3 loop spans 17 amino acids. Trimming removed 3 bases from V and 0 bases from J, with 12 bases in between. Looked up from germline, CDR1 is PRHDT and CDR2 is FYEKMQ (reference sequence). The CDR3 protein is CASSLGQAFSGANVLTF. DNA of the CDR3: TGTGCCAGCAGCTTGGGGCAGGCCTTCTCTGGGGCCAACGTCCTGACTTTC.

V is TRBV7-8 and J is TRBJ2-7; the D gene is possibly TRBD1 (6 bases). Per germline, CDR1 SGHVS and CDR2 FQNEAQ. V was shortened by 2 bases and J by 3 bases, with 8 bases between the two germline ends. The CDR3 is 13 amino acids. The CDR3 reads CASSLRDNYEQYF. The CDR3 DNA sequence: TGTGCCAGCAGCTTAAGGGACAACTACGAGCAGTACTTC.

There are a few counts of this clone. V and J are TRBV6-1 and TRBJ1-2; a possible D gene is TRBD1 (5 bases). Germline loops: CDR1 MNHNS, CDR2 SASEGT. The CDR3 is 14 residues long. The V end lost 3 bases, the J end lost 5 bases, and 13 bases lay between the germline ends. CDR3 DNA sequence: TGTGCCAGCAGTGAGGGGGACTTGGAATATGGCTACACCTTC. Residues: CASSEGDLEYGYTF.

This sequence joins TRBV2 and TRBJ1-2, with 8 nucleotides matching TRBD1. V gave up 5 bases and J gave up 6 bases; unmatched junction bases: 2. CDR1 SNHLY and CDR2 FYNNEI come from the germline V gene. This CDR3 is 12 amino acids long. CDR3: CASSLDRDGYTF. DNA of the CDR3: TGTGCCAGCAGTTTGGACAGGGATGGCTACACCTTC.

The chain employs TRBV5-1 and TRBJ2-2, with 7 bases fitting TRBD1. The CDR3 loop spans 15 amino acids. Trimming cost V 7 bases and J 0 bases; bases outside gene matches: 6. Per germline, CDR1 SGHRS and CDR2 YFSETQ. CDR3 loop: CASRKGAPNTGELFF. CDR3 sequence (DNA): TGCGCCAGCCGGAAGGGGGCTCCGAACACCGGGGAGCTGTTTTTT.

Here the CDR3 reads CASSSLTSGATDEQYF. In DNA form, the CDR3 reads TGCGCCAGCAGCTCTCTTACTAGCGGGGCGACCGACGAGCAGTACTTC. The chain has TRBV5-1 and TRBJ2-5; the match to TRBD2 covers 10 bases. Judging by the DNA end, TRBJ2-7 fits better; the J call may be wrong. Germline V gene lookup returns CDR1 SGHRS and CDR2 YFSETQ. This CDR3 has 16 amino acids.

The chain combines TRBV2 with TRBJ1-5, with 8 positions matching TRBD1. The CDR3 loop spans 14 amino acids. In germline, CDR1 is SNHLY, CDR2 FYNNEI. The junction had 2 bases not matched to a gene; V was cut back by 6 bases and J by 1 base. CDR3 region: CASSGQGSNQPQHF. The CDR3 DNA reads TGTGCCAGCAGCGGACAGGGAAGCAATCAGCCCCAGCATTTT. The whole variable domain, filled in from reference TRBV2 and TRBJ1-5, reads EPEVTQTPSHQVTQMGQEVILRCVPISNHLYFYWYRQILGQKVEFLVSFYNNEISEKSEIFDDQFSVERPDGSNFTLKIRSTKLEDSAMYFCASSGQGSNQPQHFGDGTRLSIL.

Comment on this clone: At one of its ends the junction is not consistent with the germline gene, which may arise from a read error. The chain recombines TRBV7-9 with TRBJ1-1; the D gene is possibly TRBD1 (6 bases). CDR3 length: 14 residues. The germline CDR1 and CDR2 sequences are SEHNR and FQNEAQ (reference sequence). In nucleotides, the CDR3 is TGTTCCAGCAGCCCGGGGCGACAGGACACTGAAGCTTTCTTT. Translation: CSSSPGRQDTEAFF. The full variable domain, rest sourced from reference TRBV7-9 and TRBJ1-1, is DTGVSQNPRHKITKRGQNVTFRCDPISEHNRLYWYRQTLGQGPEFLTYFQNEAQLEKSRLLSDRFSAERPKGSFSTLEIQRTEQGDSAMYLCSSSPGRQDTEAFFGQGTRLTVV.

V is TRBV5-4 and J is TRBJ2-3, with TRBD2 matching 8 bases. The CDR3 is made up of 18 amino acids. Germline CDR1 and CDR2: SGHNT and YYREEE (reference sequence). V lost 7 bases, J lost 2 bases, and 18 bases stayed unmatched. The CDR3 sequence is CASGKLGHSGDFTDTQYF. The CDR3 nucleotides read TGTGCCAGCGGTAAGCTTGGCCATAGCGGGGATTTCACAGATACGCAGTATTTT.

This chain joins TRBV12-5 and TRBJ2-7; a weak D match, TRBD1 (6 bases). The CDR3 is 15 residues long. Germline lookup yields CDR1 LGHNT and CDR2 FRNRAP. The V and J ends lost 1 base and 0 bases respectively, with 10 bases between them. CDR3 coding DNA: TGTGCTAGTGGTTTGGCTACAGGGTACTCCTACGAGCAGTACTTC. It codes for CASGLATGYSYEQYF.